Listed below are T cell receptor beta chains from one sample, sequenced in a study of Ad26.COV2.S vaccination and SARS-CoV-2 variants. The assay was immunoSEQ multiplex PCR, and TCRdb's table has in-frame clones only and misses some. Of a few hundred thousand clones listed, about 90% are singletons. The material sequenced was peripheral blood, taken in a trial of Ad26.COV2.S vaccine versus placebo. Receptors were obtained from a person between 18 and 60 years old who received the Ad26.COV2.S COVID-19 vaccine or a placebo. Each CDR3 is given with its conserved first and last residue. The D gene is left open where the match is weak. Not all rows give a size; the values are once, few, many and, for expanded clones, a class.

clone_size: .
v_call: TRBV6-6
d_call: TRBD1
j_call: TRBJ2-1
cdr3_nt: TGTGCCAGCAGTTACGACAGGGGGGTCAGTGAGCAGTTCTTC
cdr3_aa: CASSYDRGVSEQFF

clone_size: .
v_call: TRBV29-1
d_call: .
j_call: TRBJ1-2
cdr3_nt: TGCAGCGTTTTAGGGGAAGGTGATGGCTACACCTTC
cdr3_aa: CSVLGEGDGYTF

clone_size: .
v_call: TRBV7-9
d_call: .
j_call: TRBJ1-2
cdr3_nt: TGTGCCAGCAGCTTAGGTGCAGCACCCGGCTACACCTTC
cdr3_aa: CASSLGAAPGYTF

clone_size: once
v_call: TRBV19
d_call: .
j_call: TRBJ1-3
cdr3_nt: TGTGCCAGTAGTACTCCAGGGGCCGGGGGGAACACCATATATTTT
cdr3_aa: CASSTPGAGGNTIYF

clone_size: .
v_call: TRBV27
d_call: .
j_call: TRBJ1-3
cdr3_nt: TGTGCCAGCAGTTTATTACCCTTGGCTGGAAACACCATATATTTT
cdr3_aa: CASSLLPLAGNTIYF

clone_size: .
v_call: TRBV28
d_call: .
j_call: TRBJ2-6
cdr3_nt: TGTGCCAGCAGTTTAAGCGGTGCATCTGGGGCCAACGTCCTGACTTTC
cdr3_aa: CASSLSGASGANVLTF

clone_size: .
v_call: TRBV18
d_call: .
j_call: TRBJ1-2
cdr3_nt: TGTGCCAGCTCACAAGGGACAATGGCTGCTAACTATGGCTACACCTTC
cdr3_aa: CASSQGTMAANYGYTF

clone_size: .
v_call: TRBV19
d_call: .
j_call: TRBJ1-3
cdr3_nt: TGTGCCAGTAGTTTCGGTGTGGGGTCCCGTTTTAGCTCTGGAAACACCATATATTTT
cdr3_aa: CASSFGVGSRFSSGNTIYF

clone_size: .
v_call: TRBV7-9
d_call: .
j_call: TRBJ1-5
cdr3_nt: TGTGCCAGCAGCCCGACGCTGGACAATCAGCCCCAGCATTTT
cdr3_aa: CASSPTLDNQPQHF

clone_size: .
v_call: TRBV29-1
d_call: .
j_call: TRBJ2-3
cdr3_nt: TGCAGCGTTGAAGTCTGGATACAACGCGACACAGATACGCAGTATTTT
cdr3_aa: CSVEVWIQRDTDTQYF

clone_size: .
v_call: TRBV30
d_call: TRBD1
j_call: TRBJ1-4
cdr3_nt: TGTGCCTGGAGCGCCCAGGGGACAGGGGGCGGAAAACTGTTTTTT
cdr3_aa: CAWSAQGTGGGKLFF

clone_size: once
v_call: TRBV10-2
d_call: .
j_call: TRBJ1-4
cdr3_nt: TGCGCCAGCAGTGAGGCAACTAATGAAAAACTGTTTTTT
cdr3_aa: CASSEATNEKLFF